This TCR beta chain derives from a study of T-cell memory formation after mild COVID-19. Study background: Each donor largely had its own TCR clusters.

Trimming pared 0 bases from V and 2 bases from J, leaving 19 bases between. The CDR3 totals 18 residues. Germline CDR1 and CDR2: LGHNA and YSLEER. Study results and caveats: CD4+ contracting clones lay mainly in CM and EM, CD8+ ones in EMRA. From day 15 to 85, contracting clones were balanced between CD4 and CD8, whereas later expanders leaned toward CD4+.

Concerning this clonotype: Its antigen is still unknown.

Amplification by 5'RACE using constant-segment primers produced TCR alpha and TCR beta cDNA libraries that carried sample barcodes and UMIs. MiXCR was run by TCRdb on the 5' RACE reads, yielding one entry per CDR3 protein. The sample carries 150,000 to 200,000 distinct CDR3 sequences, 9.5% to 13% recorded once. The chain employs TRBV4-3 and TRBJ1-2; tentative D call: TRBD1 (5 bases). The receptor comes from a man between 18 and 35 years old who had mild COVID-19 (a few samples of this study predate the infection). Cell type and time point are not known. What was sequenced was PBMCs or a T cell subset sorted from them (not recorded which). CDR3 amino acids: CASSQDMVRPWTNYGYTF. The CDR3 DNA sequence: TGCGCCAGCAGCCAAGATATGGTCAGACCCTGGACAAACTATGGCTACACCTTC.